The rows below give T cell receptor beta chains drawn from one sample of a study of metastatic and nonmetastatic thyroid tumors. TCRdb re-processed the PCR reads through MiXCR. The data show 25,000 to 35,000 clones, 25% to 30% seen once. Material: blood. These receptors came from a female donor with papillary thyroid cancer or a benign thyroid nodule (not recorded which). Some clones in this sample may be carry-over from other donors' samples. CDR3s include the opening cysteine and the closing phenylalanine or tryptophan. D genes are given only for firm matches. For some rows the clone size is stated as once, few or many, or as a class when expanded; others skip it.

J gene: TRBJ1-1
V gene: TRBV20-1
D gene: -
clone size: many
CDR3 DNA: TGCAGTACGGGGCAGGGGAACACTGAAGCTTTCTTT
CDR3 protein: CSTGQGNTEAFF

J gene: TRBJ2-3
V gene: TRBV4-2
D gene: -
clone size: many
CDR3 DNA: TGTGCCAGCAGCAAGGCTTGGAACACGGGCACAGATACGCAGTATTTT
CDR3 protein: CASSKAWNTGTDTQYF

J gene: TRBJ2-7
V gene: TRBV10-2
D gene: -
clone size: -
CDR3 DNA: TGCGCCAGCAGTGAAGGGCTGCGCTACGAGCAGTACTTC
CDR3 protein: CASSEGLRYEQYF

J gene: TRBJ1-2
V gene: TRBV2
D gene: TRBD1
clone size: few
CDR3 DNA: TGTGCCAGCATGGGACAGGGAGGAGCGATGCGGGGCTACACCTTC
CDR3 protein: CASMGQGGAMRGYTF

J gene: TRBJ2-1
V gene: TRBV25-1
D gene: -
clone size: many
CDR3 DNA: TGTGCCAGCGGTGTAAGAACTTACAATGAGCAGTTCTTC
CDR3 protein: CASGVRTYNEQFF

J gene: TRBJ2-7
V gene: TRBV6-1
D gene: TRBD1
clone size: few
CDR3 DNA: TGTGCCAGCAGCCCCGGGACAGGGGATATCTACGAGCAGTACTTC
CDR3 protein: CASSPGTGDIYEQYF

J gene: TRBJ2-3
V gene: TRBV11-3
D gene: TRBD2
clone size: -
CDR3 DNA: TGTGCCACCAGAGCGGGAGCCCGCACAGATACGCAGTATTTT
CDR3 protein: CATRAGARTDTQYF

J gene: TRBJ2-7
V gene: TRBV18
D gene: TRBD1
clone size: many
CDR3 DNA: TGTGCCAGCTCACCAGGGACAGGGACCTACGAGCAGTACTTC
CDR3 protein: CASSPGTGTYEQYF

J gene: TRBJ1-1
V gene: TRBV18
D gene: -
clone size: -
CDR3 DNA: TGTGCCAGCTCACCACCGATGGGATACACTGAAGCTTTCTTT
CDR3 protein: CASSPPMGYTEAFF

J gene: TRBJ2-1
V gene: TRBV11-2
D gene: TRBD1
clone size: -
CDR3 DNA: TGTGCCAGCAGCTTAATGGGGACAGGGGTGACCTTC
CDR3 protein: CASSLMGTGVTF

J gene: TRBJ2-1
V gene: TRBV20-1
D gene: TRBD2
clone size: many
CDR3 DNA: TGCAGTGCTAGAGAGGATAGCGGGAGGGAGAATGAGCAGTTCTTC
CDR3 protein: CSAREDSGRENEQFF

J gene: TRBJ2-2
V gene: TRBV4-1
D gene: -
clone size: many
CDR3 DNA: TGCGCCAGCAGCCAAGAAAGGGGACGTTCTTACACCGGGGAGCTGTTTTTT
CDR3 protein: CASSQERGRSYTGELFF

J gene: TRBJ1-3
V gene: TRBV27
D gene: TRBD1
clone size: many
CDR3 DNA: TGTGCCAGCAGGACAGGGACTGGAAACACCATATATTTT
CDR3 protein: CASRTGTGNTIYF

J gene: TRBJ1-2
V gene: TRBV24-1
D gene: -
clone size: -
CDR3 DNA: TGTGCCACCAGTGATACTGGGAACTATGGCTACACCTTC
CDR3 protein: CATSDTGNYGYTF

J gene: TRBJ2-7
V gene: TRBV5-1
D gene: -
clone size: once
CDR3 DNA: TGCGCCAGCAGCTTGGCCGATCAGGGGTCTTACGAGCAGTACTTC
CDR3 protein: CASSLADQGSYEQYF

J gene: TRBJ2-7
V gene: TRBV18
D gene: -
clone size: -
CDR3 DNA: TGTGCCAGCTCACCTCCAGGATTCTACGAGCAGTACTTC
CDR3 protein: CASSPPGFYEQYF

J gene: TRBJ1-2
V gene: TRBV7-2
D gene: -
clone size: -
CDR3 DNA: TGTGCCAGCAGCTGGGATTCAGTTACCGGCTACACCTTC
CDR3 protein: CASSWDSVTGYTF

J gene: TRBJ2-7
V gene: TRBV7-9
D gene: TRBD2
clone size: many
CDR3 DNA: TGTGCCAGCAGTTTAGCGGGAGGGCGGTACGAGCAGTACTTC
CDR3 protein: CASSLAGGRYEQYF

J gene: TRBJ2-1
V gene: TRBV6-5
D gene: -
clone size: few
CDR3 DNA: TGTGCCAGCAGTTATACCCCGGGTTCCACCTACAATGAGCAGTTCTTC
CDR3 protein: CASSYTPGSTYNEQFF

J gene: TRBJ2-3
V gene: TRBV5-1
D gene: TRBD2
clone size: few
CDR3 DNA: TGCGCCAGCAGCTTGTACGGCGGGAGGGAGGATACGCAGTATTTT
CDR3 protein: CASSLYGGREDTQYF

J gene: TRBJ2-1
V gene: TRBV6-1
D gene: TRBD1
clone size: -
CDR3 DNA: TGTGCCGTTCGCCGGGACAGGGCTGACAATGAGCAGTTCTTC
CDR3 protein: CAVRRDRADNEQFF

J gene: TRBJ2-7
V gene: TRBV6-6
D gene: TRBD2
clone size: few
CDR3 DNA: TGTGCCAGCAGTTACTCCGGGGGGAGGGAGCAGTACTTC
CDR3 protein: CASSYSGGREQYF

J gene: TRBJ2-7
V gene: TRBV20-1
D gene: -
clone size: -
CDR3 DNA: TGCAGTGCTAGAGATCTCCGGCCTAGCTCCTACGAGCAGTACTTC
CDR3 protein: CSARDLRPSSYEQYF

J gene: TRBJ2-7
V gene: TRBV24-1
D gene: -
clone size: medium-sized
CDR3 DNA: TGTGCCACCAGTGATCCCTTCACAGGGGAGCAGTACTTC
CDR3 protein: CATSDPFTGEQYF

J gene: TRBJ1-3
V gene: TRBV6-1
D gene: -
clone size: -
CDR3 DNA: TGTGCCAGCAGTGAGGGGGGGCCTGGAAACACCATATATTTT
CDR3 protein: CASSEGGPGNTIYF

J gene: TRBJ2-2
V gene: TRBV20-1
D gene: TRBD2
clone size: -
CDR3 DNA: TGCAGTGCTAGAGATGCTAGCGGGAGGGACGTCGGGGAGCTGTTTTTT
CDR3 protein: CSARDASGRDVGELFF